The clone carrying this T cell receptor beta chain has a count of ten or more. Exclusion covered patients with other autoimmune diseases or uncontrolled infections (as well as pregnancy or lactation). PBMCs originated in about 10 ml of fresh peripheral blood. The source of the sample is a study of Graves' ophthalmopathy and Graves' hyperthyroidism. This CDR3 has 14 residues. V lost 7 bases, J lost 1 base, and 7 bases stayed unmatched. Germline assignment: CDR1 SGHRS and CDR2 YFSETQ. Researchers took RNA transcripts and amplified TCR beta CDR3 regions from them. An opening RT-PCR round employed HTBI primers and preceded a second-round multiplex PCR. Each CDR3 protein is one row after TCRdb ran MiXCR on the multiplex PCR reads. The data hold roughly 480,000 distinct CDR3 sequences, with 14% observed a single time.

The V and J genes are TRBV5-1 and TRBJ1-1; 7 bases align to TRBD1. The clonotype originates from a woman aged 25 to 39 with Graves' ophthalmopathy. The sample comprised blood. The CDR3 DNA reads TGCGCCAGCCGAATGGGACAGACGAACACTGAAGCTTTCTTT. Its translation: CASRMGQTNTEAFF. Together with reference TRBV5-1 and TRBJ1-1, the CDR3 gives the full variable domain: KAGVTQTPRYLIKTRGQQVTLSCSPISGHRSVSWYQQTPGQGLQFLFEYFSETQRNKGNFPGRFSGRQFSNSRSEMNVSTLELGDSALYLCASRMGQTNTEAFFGQGTRLTVV.